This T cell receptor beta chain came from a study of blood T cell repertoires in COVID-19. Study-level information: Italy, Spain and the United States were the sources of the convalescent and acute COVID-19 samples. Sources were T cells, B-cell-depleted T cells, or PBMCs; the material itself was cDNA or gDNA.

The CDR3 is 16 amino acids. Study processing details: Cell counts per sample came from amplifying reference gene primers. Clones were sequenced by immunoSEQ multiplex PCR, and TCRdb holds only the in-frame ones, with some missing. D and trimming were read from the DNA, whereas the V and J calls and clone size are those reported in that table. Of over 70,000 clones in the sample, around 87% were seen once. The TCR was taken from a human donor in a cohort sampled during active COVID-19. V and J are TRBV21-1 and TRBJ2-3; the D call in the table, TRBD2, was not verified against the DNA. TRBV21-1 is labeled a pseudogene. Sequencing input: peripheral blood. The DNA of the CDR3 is TGTGCCAGCTTGACTAGCGGGAGGGCCGGCACAGATACGCAGTATTTT. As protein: CASLTSGRAGTDTQYF.